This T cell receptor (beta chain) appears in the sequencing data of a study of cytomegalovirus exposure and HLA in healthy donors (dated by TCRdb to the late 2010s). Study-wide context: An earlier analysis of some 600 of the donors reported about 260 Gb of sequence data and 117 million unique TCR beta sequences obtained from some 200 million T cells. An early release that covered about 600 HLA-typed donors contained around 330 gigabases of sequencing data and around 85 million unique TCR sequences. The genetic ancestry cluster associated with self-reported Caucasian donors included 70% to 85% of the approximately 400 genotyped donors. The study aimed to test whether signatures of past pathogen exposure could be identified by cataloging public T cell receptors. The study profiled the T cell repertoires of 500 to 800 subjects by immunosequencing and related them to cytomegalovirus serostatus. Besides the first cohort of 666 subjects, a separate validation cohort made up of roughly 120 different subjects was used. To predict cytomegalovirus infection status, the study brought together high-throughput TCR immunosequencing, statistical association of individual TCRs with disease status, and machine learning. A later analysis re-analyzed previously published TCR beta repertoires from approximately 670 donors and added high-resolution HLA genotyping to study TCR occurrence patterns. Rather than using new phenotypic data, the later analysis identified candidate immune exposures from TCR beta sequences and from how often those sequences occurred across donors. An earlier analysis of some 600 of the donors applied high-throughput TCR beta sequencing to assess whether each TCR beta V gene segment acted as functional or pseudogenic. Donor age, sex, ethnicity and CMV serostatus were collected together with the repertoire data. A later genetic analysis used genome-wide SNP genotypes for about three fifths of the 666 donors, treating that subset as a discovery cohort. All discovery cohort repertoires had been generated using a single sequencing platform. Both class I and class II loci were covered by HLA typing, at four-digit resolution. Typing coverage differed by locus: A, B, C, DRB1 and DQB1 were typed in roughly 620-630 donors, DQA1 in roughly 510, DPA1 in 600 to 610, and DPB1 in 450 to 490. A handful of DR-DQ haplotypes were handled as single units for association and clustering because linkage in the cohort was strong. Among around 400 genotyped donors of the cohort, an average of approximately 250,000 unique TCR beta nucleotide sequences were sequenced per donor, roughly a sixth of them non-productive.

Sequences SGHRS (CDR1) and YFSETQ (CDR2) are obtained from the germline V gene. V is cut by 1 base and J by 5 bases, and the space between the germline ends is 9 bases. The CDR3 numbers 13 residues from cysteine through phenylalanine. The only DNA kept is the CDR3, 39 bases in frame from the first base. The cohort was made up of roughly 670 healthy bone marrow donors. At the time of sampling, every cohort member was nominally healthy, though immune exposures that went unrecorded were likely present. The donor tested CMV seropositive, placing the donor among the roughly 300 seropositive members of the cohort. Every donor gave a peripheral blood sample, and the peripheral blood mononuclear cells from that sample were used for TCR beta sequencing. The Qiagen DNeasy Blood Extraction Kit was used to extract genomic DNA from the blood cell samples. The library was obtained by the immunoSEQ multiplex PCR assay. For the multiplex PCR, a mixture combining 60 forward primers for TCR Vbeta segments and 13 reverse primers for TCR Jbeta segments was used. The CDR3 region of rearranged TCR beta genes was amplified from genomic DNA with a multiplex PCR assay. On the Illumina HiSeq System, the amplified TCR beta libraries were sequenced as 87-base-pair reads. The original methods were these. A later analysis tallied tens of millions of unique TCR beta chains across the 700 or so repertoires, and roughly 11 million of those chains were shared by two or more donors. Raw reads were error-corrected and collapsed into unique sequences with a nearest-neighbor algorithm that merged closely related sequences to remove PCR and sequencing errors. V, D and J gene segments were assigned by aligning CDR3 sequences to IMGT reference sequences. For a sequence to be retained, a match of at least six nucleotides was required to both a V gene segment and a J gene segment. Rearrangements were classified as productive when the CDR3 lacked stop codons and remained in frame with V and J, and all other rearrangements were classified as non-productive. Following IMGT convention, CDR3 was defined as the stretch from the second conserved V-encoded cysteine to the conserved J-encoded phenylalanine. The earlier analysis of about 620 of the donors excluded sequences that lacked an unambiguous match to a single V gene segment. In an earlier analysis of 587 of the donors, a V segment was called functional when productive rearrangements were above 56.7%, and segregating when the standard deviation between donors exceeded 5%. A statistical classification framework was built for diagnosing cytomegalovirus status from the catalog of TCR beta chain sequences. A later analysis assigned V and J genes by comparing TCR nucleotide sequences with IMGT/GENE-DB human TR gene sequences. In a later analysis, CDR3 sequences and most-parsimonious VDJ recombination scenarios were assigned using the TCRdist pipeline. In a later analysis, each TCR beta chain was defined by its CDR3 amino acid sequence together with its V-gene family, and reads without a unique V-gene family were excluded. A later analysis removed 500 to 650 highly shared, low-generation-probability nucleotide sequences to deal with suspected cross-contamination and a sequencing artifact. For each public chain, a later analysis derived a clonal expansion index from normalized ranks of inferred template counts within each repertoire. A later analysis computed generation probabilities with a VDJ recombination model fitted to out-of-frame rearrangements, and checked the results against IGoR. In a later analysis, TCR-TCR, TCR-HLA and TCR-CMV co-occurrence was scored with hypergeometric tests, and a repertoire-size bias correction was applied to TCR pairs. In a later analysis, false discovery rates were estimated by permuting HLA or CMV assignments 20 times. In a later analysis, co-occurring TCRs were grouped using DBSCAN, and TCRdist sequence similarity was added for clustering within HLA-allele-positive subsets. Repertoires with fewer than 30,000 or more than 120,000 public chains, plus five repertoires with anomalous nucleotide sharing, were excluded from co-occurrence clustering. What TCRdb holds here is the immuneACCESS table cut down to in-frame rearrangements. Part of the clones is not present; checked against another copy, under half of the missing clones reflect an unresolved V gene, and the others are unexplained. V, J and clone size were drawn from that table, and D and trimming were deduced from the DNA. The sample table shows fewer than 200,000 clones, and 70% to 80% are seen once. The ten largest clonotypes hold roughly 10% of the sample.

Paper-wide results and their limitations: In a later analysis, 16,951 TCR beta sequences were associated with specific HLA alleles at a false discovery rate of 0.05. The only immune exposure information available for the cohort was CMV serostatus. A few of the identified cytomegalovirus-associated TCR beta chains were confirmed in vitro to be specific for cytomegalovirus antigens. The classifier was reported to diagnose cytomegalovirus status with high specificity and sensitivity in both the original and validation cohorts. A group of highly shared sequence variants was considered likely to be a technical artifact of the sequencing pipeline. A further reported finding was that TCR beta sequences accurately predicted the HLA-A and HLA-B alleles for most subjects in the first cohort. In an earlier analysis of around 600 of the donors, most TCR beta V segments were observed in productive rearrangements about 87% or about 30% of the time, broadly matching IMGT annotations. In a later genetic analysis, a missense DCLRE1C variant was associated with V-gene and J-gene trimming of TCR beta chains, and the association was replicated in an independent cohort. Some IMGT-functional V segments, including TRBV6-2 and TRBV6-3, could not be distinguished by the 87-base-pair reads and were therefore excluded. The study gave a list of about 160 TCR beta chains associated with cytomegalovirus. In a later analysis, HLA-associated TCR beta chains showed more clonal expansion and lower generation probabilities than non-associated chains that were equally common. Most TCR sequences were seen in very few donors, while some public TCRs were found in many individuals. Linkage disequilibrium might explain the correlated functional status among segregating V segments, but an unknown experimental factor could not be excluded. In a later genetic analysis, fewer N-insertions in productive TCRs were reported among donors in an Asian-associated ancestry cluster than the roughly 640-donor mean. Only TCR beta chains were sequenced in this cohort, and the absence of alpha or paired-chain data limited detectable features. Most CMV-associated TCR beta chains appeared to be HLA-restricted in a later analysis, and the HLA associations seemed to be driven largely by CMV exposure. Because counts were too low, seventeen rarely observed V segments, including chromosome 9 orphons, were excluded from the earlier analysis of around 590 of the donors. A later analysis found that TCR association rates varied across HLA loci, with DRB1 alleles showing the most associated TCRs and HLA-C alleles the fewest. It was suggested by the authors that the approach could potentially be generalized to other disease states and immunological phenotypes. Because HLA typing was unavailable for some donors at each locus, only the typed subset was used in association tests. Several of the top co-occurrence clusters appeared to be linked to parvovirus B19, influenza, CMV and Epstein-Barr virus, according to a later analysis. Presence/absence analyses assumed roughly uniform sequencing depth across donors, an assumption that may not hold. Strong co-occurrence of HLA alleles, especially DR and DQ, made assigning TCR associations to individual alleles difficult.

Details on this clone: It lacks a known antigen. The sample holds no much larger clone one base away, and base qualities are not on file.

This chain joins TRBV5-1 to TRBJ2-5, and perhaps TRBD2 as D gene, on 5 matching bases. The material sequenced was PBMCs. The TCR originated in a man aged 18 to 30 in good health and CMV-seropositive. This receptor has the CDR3 CASSLTSGETQYF. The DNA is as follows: TGCGCCAGCAGCTTGACTTCGGGGGAGACCCAGTACTTC.